The rows below give T cell receptor beta chains drawn from one sample of a study of technical replicates of blood from a few donors. Measured with immunoSEQ multiplex PCR; TCRdb has only the in-frame clones, and not every one. The sample includes fewer than 85,000 clones, approximately 94% of them seen just once. The sequenced sample was T cells isolated from PBMCs. The receptor set was obtained from a human donor in good health. CDR3s include the opening cysteine and the closing phenylalanine or tryptophan. A D gene is named only where the DNA matches it firmly. The listing skips clone size in some rows; elsewhere it reads once, few, many or a size class.

NA	TRBD1	TRBV4-1	TRBJ1-1	TGCGCCAGCAGCCAGGAAGACAGGGCCGGCACTGAAGCTTTCTTT	CASSQEDRAGTEAFF
NA	NA	TRBV7-3	TRBJ2-1	TGTGCCAGCAGCCTACCGGACAAGAACAATGAGCAGTTCTTC	CASSLPDKNNEQFF
NA	NA	TRBV13	TRBJ1-5	TGTGCCAGCAGCGGAGGCCGGGACAATCAGCCCCAGCATTTT	CASSGGRDNQPQHF
once	NA	TRBV7-9	TRBJ2-5	TGTGCCAGCAGCCTCCTTGCGTCCGTTACCCAAGAGACCCAGTACTTC	CASSLLASVTQETQYF
NA	NA	TRBV5-1	TRBJ2-3	TGCGCCAGCAGCTTCAGGGGTAGGGACACAGATACGCAGTATTTT	CASSFRGRDTDTQYF
NA	NA	TRBV15	TRBJ2-7	TGTGCCACCAGCAGGGACAGATGGCAGGGGACCTACGAGCAGTACTTC	CATSRDRWQGTYEQYF
NA	TRBD1	TRBV29-1	TRBJ2-7	TGCAGCGTTATTAGACAGGGGGCAAGGGAGCAGTACTTC	CSVIRQGAREQYF
NA	TRBD1	TRBV23-1	TRBJ1-6	TGCGCCAGCAGTCACGACAGGGTTCGATCACCCCTCCACTTT	CASSHDRVRSPLHF
once	TRBD2	TRBV11-1	TRBJ2-5	TGTGCCAGCAGCTTAGGCGGGGGGGCTGGTGAGACCCAGTACTTC	CASSLGGGAGETQYF
NA	NA	TRBV7-9	TRBJ1-1	TGTGCCAGCAGCTGGGGGGAGAACACTGAAGCTTTCTTT	CASSWGENTEAFF
NA	TRBD1	TRBV27	TRBJ1-4	TGTGCCAGCAGTTTATCGGTAGGGGGCTTTGAAAAACTGTTTTTT	CASSLSVGGFEKLFF
NA	NA	TRBV6-1	TRBJ2-5	TGTGCCAGCAGTGATGGCGGATCCCAAGAGACCCAGTACTTC	CASSDGGSQETQYF
NA	TRBD1	TRBV7-9	TRBJ1-6	TGTGCCAGCAGCTTCCTCACAGGGGATAATTCACCCCTCCACTTT	CASSFLTGDNSPLHF
NA	TRBD1	TRBV10-2	TRBJ2-7	TGCGCCAGCAGTAACCGACAGGGGGCTAGGGAGCAGTACTTC	CASSNRQGAREQYF
NA	TRBD1	TRBV7-8	TRBJ1-5	TGTGCCAGCAGCTTGGGGACAGGCAATCAGCCCCAGCATTTT	CASSLGTGNQPQHF